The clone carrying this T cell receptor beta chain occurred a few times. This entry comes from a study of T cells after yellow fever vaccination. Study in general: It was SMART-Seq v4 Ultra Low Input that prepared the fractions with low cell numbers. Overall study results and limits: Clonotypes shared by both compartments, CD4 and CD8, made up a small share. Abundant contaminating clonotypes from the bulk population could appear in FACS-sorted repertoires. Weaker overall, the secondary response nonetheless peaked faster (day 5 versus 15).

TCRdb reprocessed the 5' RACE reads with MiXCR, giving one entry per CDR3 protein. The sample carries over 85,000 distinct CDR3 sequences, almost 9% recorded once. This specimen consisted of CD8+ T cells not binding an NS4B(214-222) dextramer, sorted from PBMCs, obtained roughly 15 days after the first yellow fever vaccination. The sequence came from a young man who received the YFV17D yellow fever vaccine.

The CDR3 sequence is CASSPPWEDTQYF. The CDR3 bases are TGCGCCAGCAGCCCCCCCTGGGAGGATACGCAGTATTTT. The J gene is TRBJ2-3, the V gene TRBV4-1; D may be TRBD2 (5 bases). Germline CDR1 MGHRA, CDR2 YSYEKL. CDR3 length equals 13 residues. The V end lost 4 bases, the J end lost 6 bases, and 11 bases lay between the germline ends.